The present entry profiles one T cell receptor (beta chain) with its context. The sample is drawn from a study of beta chain features in type 1 diabetes. Reverse transcription of all isolated RNA meant that expressed TCRB transcripts were sequenced. Only in-frame clones appear in the TCRdb table, and some are missing; sequencing was by immunoSEQ multiplex PCR. The data hold about 350,000 clones, with around a fifth observed a single time. Trimming took off 4 bases at V and 3 bases at J, with 15 bases between the two ends. This CDR3 region has 15 residues. The germline V gene encodes CDR1 SEHNR and CDR2 FQNEAQ (reference sequence).

Sequencing used naive CD4+ T cells from blood. This sequence joins TRBV7-9 and TRBJ2-5; tentative D call: TRBD1 (6 bases). The TCR sequence derives from a young woman in good health. CDR3 sequence: CASSWGQTPKETQYF. In nucleotides, the CDR3 is TGTGCCAGCAGCTGGGGACAAACTCCAAAAGAGACCCAGTACTTC.